Below, 25 T cell receptor beta chains from the same sample are listed, as sequenced in a study of blood T cell repertoires in COVID-19 (dated by TCRdb to 2018 to 2021). Library preparation used the immunoSEQ multiplex PCR assay. The immuneACCESS repertoire file appears here via TCRdb, limited to in-frame rearrangements. These files lack a portion of the clones; in checked studies, under half of the deficit traces to unresolved V genes, and the cause of the others is not known. Present in this sample are 100,000 or so clones, about 87% of which were seen just once. The ten largest clonotypes hold approximately 10% of the sample. Material for sequencing was peripheral blood. The receptors derive from a woman aged 25-40 years with acute or convalescent COVID-19.

The genes are TRBV5-1 and TRBJ2-1; a weak D match, TRBD1 (6 bases). The germline V gene has CDR1 SGHRS and CDR2 YFSETQ. The CDR3 contains 15 residues. V lost 0 bases and J lost 4, with 11 bases in between. The CDR3 is CASSLGGHPYNEQFF. CDR3 nucleotide sequence: TGCGCCAGCAGCTTGGGGGGACACCCTTACAATGAGCAGTTCTTC.

The chain uses TRBV5-1 and TRBJ2-3; 10 positions agree with TRBD2. The V segment lost 2 bases and the J segment 2 bases; nucleotides outside the gene matches: 5. CDR1 and CDR2 (germline): SGHRS, YFSETQ. CDR3 size: 16 residues. The CDR3 DNA is TGCGCCAGCAGCTTATACCTAGCGGGGGTCACAGATACGCAGTATTTT. Protein sequence: CASSLYLAGVTDTQYF.

CDR3 sequence (DNA): TGTGCCAGCAGCTCCCGGGGAGGGCCACAGAATACGCAGTATTTT. Translation gives CASSSRGGPQNTQYF. The chain joins TRBV7-8 to TRBJ2-3; 7 bases agree with TRBD2. The CDR3 has 15 residues. J lost 7 bases, V lost 4 bases, and 11 bases had no gene match. CDR1 is SGHVS, CDR2 FQNEAQ, per germline.

The gene calls are TRBV7-9 and TRBJ2-1; the match to TRBD2 covers 12 bases. CDR3 length equals 16 residues. V was clipped by 1 base and J by 2 bases; unmatched bases: 0. Germline CDR1 and CDR2: SEHNR and FQNEAQ (reference sequence). The CDR3 sequence is CASSLGTSGAYNEQFF. In DNA, the CDR3 is TGTGCCAGCAGCTTAGGGACTAGCGGGGCCTACAATGAGCAGTTCTTC.

This chain uses TRBV7-9 with TRBJ1-2, with unresolved D. The CDR3 consists of 11 residues. CDR1 and CDR2 (germline): SEHNR, FQNEAQ (reference sequence). V shed 5 bases and J shed 7 bases, with 8 bases lying between them. The CDR3 protein is CASSPSSGYTF. CDR3 bases: TGTGCCAGCAGCCCCTCCTCTGGCTACACCTTC.

The chain employs TRBV5-8 and TRBJ2-7; 10 nucleotides align to TRBD1. The CDR3 loop spans 15 amino acids. J lost 4 bases, V lost 4 bases, and 8 bases had no gene match. Per the germline V gene, CDR1 is SGHTS and CDR2 is YDEGEE. CDR3 nucleotides: TGTGCCAGCAGCATGGCCGGGACAGGGGCATACGAGCAGTACTTC. Translated, it gives CASSMAGTGAYEQYF.

The gene calls are TRBV29-1 and TRBJ1-5; D remains ambiguous. V was clipped by 4 bases and J by 3 bases, with 10 bases between them. Looked up from germline, CDR1 is SQVTM and CDR2 is ANQGSEA. The length of the CDR3 is 13 residues. CDR3: CSVVGQVNQPQHF. The CDR3 coding sequence is TGCAGCGTTGTGGGCCAGGTCAATCAGCCCCAGCATTTT.

The CDR3: CASSLGQASPNTEAFF. For the CDR3, the DNA is TGCGCCAGCAGCTTAGGACAGGCGTCCCCGAACACTGAAGCTTTCTTT. The chain links TRBV5-1 to TRBJ1-1; 7 nucleotides line up with TRBD1. Germline V gives CDR1 SGHRS, CDR2 YFSETQ. The CDR3 runs 16 residues. Trimming cost V 2 bases and J 1 base; bases outside gene matches: 8.

The V gene is TRBV6-5, the J gene TRBJ1-5; no clear D. V lost 7 bases, J lost 11 bases, and 15 bases lay in between. The CDR3 sequence is 12 residues long. Per germline, CDR1 MNHEY and CDR2 SVGAGI. Here the CDR3 reads CASTGISRAQHF. The CDR3 nucleotides are TGTGCCAGCACGGGGATATCTCGGGCCCAGCATTTT.

J is TRBJ2-1 and V is TRBV30, with 7 bases identical to TRBD1. Losses at the gene ends were 0 bases for V and 8 bases for J; bases not matched to a gene: 7. CDR1 and CDR2 (germline): GTSNPN, SVGIG (reference sequence). There are 14 residues in the CDR3. The CDR3 DNA sequence: TGTGCCTGGAGTGTACCGGGACAGTGGGATGAGCAGTTCTTC. Its protein product is CAWSVPGQWDEQFF.

Only one count was recorded for this clone. This sequence joins TRBV3-1 (or the pseudogene TRBV3-2) and TRBJ2-7, with D possibly TRBD2 on 6 matching bases. Germline lookup yields CDR1 LGHDT and CDR2 YNNKEL (reference sequence). With 2 bases removed from V and 3 bases from J, the gap between germline ends came to 17 bases. This CDR3 spans 16 amino acids. The CDR3 reads CASSQFAGLRGYEQYF. The DNA for the CDR3 is TGTGCCAGCAGCCAATTTGCGGGGCTTAGGGGCTACGAGCAGTACTTC.

This clone occurred once. This rearrangement joins TRBV10-3 to TRBJ2-2; a weak D match, TRBD2 (6 bases). From germline, CDR1 is ENHRY and CDR2 SYGVKD. CDR3 length: 14 amino acids. Trimming removed 8 bases at V and 1 base at J, with 11 bases between. The CDR3 is CAIYGGRNTGELFF. In DNA, the CDR3 is TGTGCCATCTACGGGGGTAGGAACACCGGGGAGCTGTTTTTT.

Ten or more counts support this clone. This chain joins TRBV4-1 and TRBJ1-2; D ambiguous. The CDR3 length is 17 residues. Germline V gene sequence: CDR1 MGHRA, CDR2 YSYEKL. Trimming removed 2 bases from V and 4 bases from J, with 20 bases in between. CDR3 residues: CASSQPPPRGLTYGYTF. In nucleotides, the CDR3 is TGCGCCAGCAGCCAACCCCCTCCCAGAGGGCTAACCTATGGCTACACCTTC.

As DNA, the CDR3 is TGTGCCAGCAGCCCAGGGGGGAGCACAGATACGCAGTATTTT. It is translated as CASSPGGSTDTQYF. J is TRBJ2-3 and V is TRBV5-6; TRBD1 is a possible D gene (7 bases). The CDR3 totals 14 residues. Trimming shortened V by 4 bases and J by 0 bases, and 9 bases separated the two germline ends. Germline loops: CDR1 SGHDT, CDR2 YYEEEE.

This clone has only one observation. The chain is built from TRBV10-1 and TRBJ1-1; D is perhaps TRBD1 (6 bases). CDR1 is WNHNN and CDR2 is SYGVQD in the germline V gene (reference sequence). Trimming cost V 7 bases and J 1 base, with 7 bases left between them. The CDR3 sequence is 12 residues long. The chain's CDR3 is CASMGQNTEAFF. CDR3 DNA: TGCGCCAGCATGGGACAGAACACTGAAGCTTTCTTT.

The CDR3 loop is CASSQESSRANQPQHF. Here the CDR3 DNA reads TGCGCCAGCAGCCAAGAGTCGAGCAGAGCGAATCAGCCCCAGCATTTT. The chain recombines TRBV4-1 with TRBJ1-5; D not certain. Per the germline V gene, CDR1 is MGHRA and CDR2 is YSYEKL. Trimming pared 0 bases from V and 4 bases from J, leaving 13 bases between. The CDR3 extends over 16 amino acids.

The rearrangement links TRBV28 to TRBJ1-1, with 9 nucleotides matching TRBD1. The V gene's germline CDR1 is MDHEN and CDR2 SYDVKM. After removal of 5 bases from V and 3 bases from J, the junction contained 19 bases not matched to a gene. This CDR3 spans 19 amino acids. The CDR3 region is CASSRIWLYGTGLDTEAFF. The CDR3 DNA reads TGTGCCAGCAGTCGGATTTGGCTTTACGGGACAGGGTTGGACACTGAAGCTTTCTTT.

The chain recombines TRBV10-2 with TRBJ1-4; TRBD1 matches 7 bases. V was clipped by 4 bases and J by 2 bases; unmatched bases: 4. Germline V CDR1 and CDR2: WSHSY, SAAADI. The CDR3 totals 15 residues. CDR3 in DNA: TGCGCCAGCAGTGGACAGGGAGCCACTAATGAAAAACTGTTTTTT. Amino acid sequence: CASSGQGATNEKLFF.

The CDR3 DNA reads TGTGCCAGCAGCTATAACAGGGTTGGAAACACCATATATTTT. It encodes CASSYNRVGNTIYF. The rearrangement links TRBV6-6 to TRBJ1-3, with D possibly being TRBD1 (6 bases). V shed 6 bases and J shed 3 bases, with 12 bases lying between them. Germline assignment: CDR1 MNHNY and CDR2 SVGAGI (reference sequence). This CDR3 comprises 14 residues.

This sequence joins TRBV6-2 or TRBV6-3 and TRBJ2-7; 9 nucleotides match TRBD1. V was pared by 5 bases and J by 2 bases, with 10 bases of the junction left unmatched. Germline V lookup: CDR1 MNHEY, CDR2 SVGEGT. The length of the CDR3 is 16 residues. The CDR3 sequence is CASSAAPGQGTYEQYF. CDR3 sequence (DNA): TGTGCCAGCAGTGCCGCCCCTGGACAGGGGACCTACGAGCAGTACTTC.

This clone was seen a single time. This rearrangement joins TRBV28 to TRBJ1-4; D not certain. This CDR3 comprises 15 residues. Germline lookup yields CDR1 MDHEN and CDR2 SYDVKM. V was clipped by 6 bases and J by 7 bases, with 18 bases between them. The CDR3 nucleotides are TGTGCCAGCAGCGACCCCGGGATACGGGGTGAAAAACTGTTTTTT. Translated: CASSDPGIRGEKLFF.

The chain couples TRBV19 to TRBJ2-7, with D unresolved. The CDR3 spans 13 residues. V dropped 7 bases and J dropped 4 bases, with 14 bases sitting between them. CDR1 LNHDA and CDR2 SQIVND come from the germline V gene (reference sequence). CDR3 in DNA: TGTGCCAGTATTGGCGGCGAGAAATACGAGCAGTACTTC. Its translation: CASIGGEKYEQYF.

The chain uses TRBV9 and TRBJ1-1, with D possibly matching TRBD1 (5 bases). CDR1 and CDR2 from the germline V gene are SGDLS and YYNGEE. V was shortened by 3 bases and J by 5 bases, with 14 bases between the two germline ends. The CDR3 loop spans 14 amino acids. The CDR3 DNA reads TGTGCCAGCAGCGCCCCGGGGGGACGGACTGAAGCTTTCTTT. It specifies CASSAPGGRTEAFF.

V is TRBV7-8 and J is TRBJ2-7, with a possible D match to TRBD1 (5 bases). This CDR3 is built from 14 residues. Trimming cost V 1 base and J 4 bases, with 11 bases left between them. Looked up from germline, CDR1 is SGHVS and CDR2 is FQNEAQ. The CDR3 bases are TGTGCCAGCAGCTTAGACAGGTACTCTTACGAGCAGTACTTC. Amino acids: CASSLDRYSYEQYF.

This clone was seen a single time. The gene calls are TRBV25-1 and TRBJ1-1; unclear D gene. The ends were cut back, 3 bases at V and 8 bases at J, with 13 bases in the middle. Germline CDR1 reads MGHDK; CDR2 reads SYGVNS. CDR3 length: 13 amino acids. The DNA for the CDR3 is TGTGCCAGCAGTGATCACTCATTACCGGAAGCTTTCTTT. Translated, it gives CASSDHSLPEAFF.